Each of the 2 T cell receptor beta chains below was sequenced from the same sample in a study of radiation and T cells in renal cell carcinoma. Time point noted: blood 2 weeks post-SBRT. Treatment of the sample: 15 Gy SBRT to primary tumor, nephrectomy 4 weeks later. TCRdb's table, derived via immunoSEQ multiplex PCR, lists solely in-frame clones and lacks some. The sample lists more than 20,000 clones, over 75% seen once, with about a third in the top ten. The sample in question was blood, obtained from a patient whose treatment included radiotherapy and nephrectomy. These receptors all stem from a man in his sixties with renal cell carcinoma.

The chain has TRBV15 and TRBJ2-7; tentatively, D is TRBD2 (6 bases). This CDR3 contains 14 residues. V was trimmed by 1 base and J by 1 base, leaving 8 bases between them. Germline values: CDR1 LNHNV, CDR2 YYDKDF (reference sequence). The CDR3 DNA is TGTGCCACCAGCAGAGGGGACTGGTCCTACGAGCAGTACTTC. Amino acids: CATSRGDWSYEQYF.

V is TRBV7-9 and J is TRBJ2-4; 9 bases are a match to TRBD1. This CDR3 has 15 residues. Germline lookup yields CDR1 SEHNR and CDR2 FQNEAQ (reference sequence). Losses at the gene ends were 10 bases for V and 0 bases for J; bases not matched to a gene: 7. In DNA, the CDR3 is TGTGCCACGGACAGGGGCCAGGTAGCCAAAAACATTCAGTACTTC. It specifies CATDRGQVAKNIQYF.